This TCR beta chain was sequenced during a study of identical twins. MiXCR, run by TCRdb on the 5' RACE reads, gives a single entry per CDR3 protein. Seen here are 500,000 to 700,000 distinct CDR3 sequences, under 8.5% observed once, and the top ten hold 1.6%. These data were also filed under a second study, of yellow fever vaccine responses in identical twins.

The TCR sequence derives from a woman aged 18 to 35 in good health. Input material: PBMCs.

The CDR3 DNA is TGTGCCAGCAGCTTAGATACGGCAGGCAAGGCCTACAATGAGCAGTTCTTC. Protein: CASSLDTAGKAYNEQFF. The chain couples TRBV11-2 to TRBJ2-1, with D hard to call. Germline V lookup: CDR1 SGHAT, CDR2 FQNNGV. Trimming removed 0 bases at V and 2 bases at J, with 14 bases between. CDR3 length: 17 residues.